This T cell receptor beta chain appears in the sequencing data of a study of human T cells and chemical hapten exposure. Time point noted: patch test 3, about 24 weeks after DPC sensitization. Treatment in this sample: therapeutic diphenylcyclopropenone sensitization with weekly scalp DPC. TCRdb re-derived calls from the RACE reads in MiXCR, one entry per CDR3 protein. The sample lists some 90,000 distinct CDR3 sequences; 11% were seen once. Trimming stripped 5 bases from V and 4 bases from J, with 8 bases between. The germline V gene has CDR1 SGHTA and CDR2 FQGNSA. This CDR3 contains 12 residues. This sequence originates from a woman aged 25 to 45 with alopecia areata. Some clones in this sample may be carry-over from other donors' samples. This material consisted of whole blood, taken in connection with sensitization to the hapten diphenylcyclopropenone (DPC). The chain employs TRBV7-2 and TRBJ1-2; D uncertain. The CDR3 bases are TGTGCCAGCAGCCTCCAGTCCTATGGCTACACCTTC. This codes for CASSLQSYGYTF.